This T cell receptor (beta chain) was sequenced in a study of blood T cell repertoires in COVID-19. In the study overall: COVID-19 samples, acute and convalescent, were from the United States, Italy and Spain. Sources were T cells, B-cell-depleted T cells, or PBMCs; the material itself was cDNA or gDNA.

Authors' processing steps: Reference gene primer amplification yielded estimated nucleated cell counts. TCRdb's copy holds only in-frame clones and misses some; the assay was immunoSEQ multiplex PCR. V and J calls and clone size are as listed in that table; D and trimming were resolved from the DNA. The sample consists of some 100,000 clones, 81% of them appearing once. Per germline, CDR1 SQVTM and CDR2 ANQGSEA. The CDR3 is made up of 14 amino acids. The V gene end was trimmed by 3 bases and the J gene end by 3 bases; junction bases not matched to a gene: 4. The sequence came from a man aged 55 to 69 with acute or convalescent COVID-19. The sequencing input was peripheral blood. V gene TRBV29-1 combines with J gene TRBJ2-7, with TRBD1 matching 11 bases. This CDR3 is CSVETGTGGYEQYF. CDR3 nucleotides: TGCAGCGTTGAGACCGGGACAGGGGGCTACGAGCAGTACTTC.